The entry below gives a single T cell receptor beta chain sequence along with its context. The sample is drawn from a study of blood T cell repertoires in COVID-19. At the level of the study: Whether acute or convalescent, the COVID-19 samples came from the United States, Italy and Spain.

Authors' methods: Using reference gene primer amplification, nucleated cell counts were estimated. Sequencing used immunoSEQ multiplex PCR; TCRdb keeps in-frame clones, though not all of them. V and J calls and clone size are as listed in that table; D and trimming were resolved from the DNA. The sample includes 230,000 or so clones, 75% to 85% seen only once; the top ten take roughly 8%. The sample comprised peripheral blood. The receptor comes from an elderly woman with COVID-19, enrolled during active disease.

The CDR3 loop reads CASTLFGEQYF. CDR3 in DNA: TGTGCCAGCACCTTGTTCGGGGAGCAGTACTTC. The chain is built from TRBV2 and TRBJ2-7; D gene unclear. The length of the CDR3 is 11 residues. Trimming removed 7 bases at V and 7 bases at J, with 11 bases between. Germline-derived CDR1 and CDR2 are SNHLY and FYNNEI.